The TCR beta chain under discussion was sequenced for a study of neoadjuvant anti-PD-1 for oral cavity cancer. The table came from immunoSEQ multiplex PCR; TCRdb's copy has only in-frame clones and leaves some out. The table has some 15,000 clones, 65% seen once. CDR3 size: 15 residues. V lost 3 bases and J 1 base, leaving 12 bases between the germline ends. The germline V gene has CDR1 SGHTA and CDR2 FQGNSA. The V and J genes are TRBV7-2 and TRBJ1-1; D perhaps matches TRBD1 (5 bases). This sequence originates from a person between 40 and 80 years old with oral cavity squamous cell carcinoma. This sample comprised PBMCs, obtained before nivolumab (anti-PD-1) treatment. The CDR3, as DNA: TGTGCCAGCAGCTTCGGGGGTATCTCGAACACTGAAGCTTTCTTT. Translation: CASSFGGISNTEAFF.